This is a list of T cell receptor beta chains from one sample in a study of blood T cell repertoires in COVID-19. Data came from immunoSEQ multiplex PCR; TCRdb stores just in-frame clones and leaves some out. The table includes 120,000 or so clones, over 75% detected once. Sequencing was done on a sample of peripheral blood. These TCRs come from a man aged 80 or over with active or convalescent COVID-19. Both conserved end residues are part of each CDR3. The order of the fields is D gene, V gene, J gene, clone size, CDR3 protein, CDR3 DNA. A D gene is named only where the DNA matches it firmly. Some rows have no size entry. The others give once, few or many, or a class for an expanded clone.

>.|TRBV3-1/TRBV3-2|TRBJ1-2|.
CASSQVDSRYGYTF
TGTGCCAGCAGCCAAGTAGACTCACGCTATGGCTACACCTTC
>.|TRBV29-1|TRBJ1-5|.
CSVVEGWSQHF
TGCAGCGTTGTTGAGGGTTGGTCCCAGCATTTT
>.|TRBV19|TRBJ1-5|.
CASSTRGEDNQPQHF
TGTGCCAGTAGTACCCGGGGGGAGGACAATCAGCCCCAGCATTTT
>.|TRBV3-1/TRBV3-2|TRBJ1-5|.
CASSQDPSSQPQHF
TGTGCCAGCAGCCAAGATCCGTCGAGCCAGCCCCAGCATTTT
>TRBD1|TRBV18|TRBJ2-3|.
CASSLGQGNLDTQYF
TGTGCCAGCTCCCTTGGACAGGGCAATTTGGATACGCAGTATTTT
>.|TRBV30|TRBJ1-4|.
CASHKATNEKLFF
TGTGCCTCCCATAAAGCTACTAATGAAAAACTGTTTTTT
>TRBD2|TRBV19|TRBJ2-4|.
CASSIKLAGGLSLAKNIQYF
TGTGCCAGTAGTATAAAACTAGCGGGGGGCCTATCTCTAGCCAAAAACATTCAGTACTTC
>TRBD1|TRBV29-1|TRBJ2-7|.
CSVGQDNYEQYF
TGCAGCGTGGGACAGGACAACTACGAGCAGTACTTC
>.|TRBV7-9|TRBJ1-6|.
CASSLARSASPLHF
TGTGCCAGCAGCTTAGCCCGCAGCGCTTCACCCCTCCACTTT
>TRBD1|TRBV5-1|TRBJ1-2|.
CASSFGGQGRIGGYTF
TGCGCCAGCAGTTTCGGCGGACAGGGCCGTATAGGGGGCTACACCTTC
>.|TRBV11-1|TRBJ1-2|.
CASSPRRANYGYTF
TGTGCCAGCAGCCCCCGGAGGGCTAACTATGGCTACACCTTC
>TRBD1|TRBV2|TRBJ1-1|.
CASRGGTGDAFF
TGTGCCAGCAGAGGAGGGACAGGGGATGCTTTCTTT
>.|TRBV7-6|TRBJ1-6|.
CASSLQEGGSPLHF
TGTGCCAGCAGCTTACAGGAGGGAGGTTCACCCCTCCACTTT
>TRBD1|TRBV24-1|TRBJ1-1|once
CATRAGQGGFSEAFF
TGTGCCACCCGAGCAGGACAGGGAGGTTTCTCCGAAGCTTTCTTT
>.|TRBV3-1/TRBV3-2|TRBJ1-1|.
CASSHGGVRNTEAFF
TGTGCCAGCAGCCACGGGGGTGTCCGGAACACTGAAGCTTTCTTT
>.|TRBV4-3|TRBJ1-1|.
CASSQEATGWGNTEAFF
TGCGCCAGCAGCCAAGAAGCTACAGGGTGGGGGAACACTGAAGCTTTCTTT
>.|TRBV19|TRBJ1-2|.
CASSIVPGTFPGTF
TGTGCCAGTAGTATAGTCCCGGGGACATTTCCGGGCACCTTC
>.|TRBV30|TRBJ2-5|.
CAWSVGQNVETQYF
TGTGCCTGGAGTGTGGGGCAGAACGTCGAGACCCAGTACTTC
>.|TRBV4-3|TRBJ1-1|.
CASSQAGRGEAFF
TGCGCCAGCAGCCAAGCGGGTCGGGGTGAAGCTTTCTTT
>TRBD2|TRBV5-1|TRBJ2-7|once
CASSLGSGGARSYEQYF
TGCGCCAGCAGCTTGGGTAGCGGGGGGGCCAGGTCCTACGAGCAGTACTTC
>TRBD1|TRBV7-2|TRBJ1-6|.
CASSLASQGDLPLHF
TGTGCCAGCAGCTTAGCGTCACAGGGGGATCTACCCCTCCACTTT
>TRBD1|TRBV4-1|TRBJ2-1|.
CASSQRTGARDEQFF
TGCGCCAGCAGCCAAAGGACAGGGGCCAGGGATGAGCAGTTCTTC
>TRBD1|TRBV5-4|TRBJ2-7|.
CASSLDRGLEQYF
TGTGCCAGCAGCTTGGACAGGGGGCTCGAGCAGTACTTC
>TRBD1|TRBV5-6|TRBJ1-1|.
CASSFQGAFDTEAFF
TGTGCCAGCAGCTTCCAGGGGGCCTTTGACACTGAAGCTTTCTTT
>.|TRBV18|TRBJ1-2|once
CASSEGDYGYTF
TGTGCCAGCTCTGAGGGGGACTATGGCTACACCTTC
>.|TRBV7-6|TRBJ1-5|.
CASSLGHRIEQPQHF
TGTGCCAGCAGCTTAGGCCACAGGATAGAACAGCCCCAGCATTTT
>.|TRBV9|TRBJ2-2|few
CASSVDVTDLTGELFF
TGTGCCAGCAGCGTAGACGTGACAGATCTCACCGGGGAGCTGTTTTTT
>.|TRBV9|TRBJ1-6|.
CASSGRTTDNSPLHF
TGTGCCAGCAGCGGTCGGACGACAGATAATTCACCCCTCCACTTT
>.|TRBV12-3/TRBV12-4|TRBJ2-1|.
CASSPRTYNEQFF
TGTGCCAGCAGTCCCAGAACCTACAATGAGCAGTTCTTC
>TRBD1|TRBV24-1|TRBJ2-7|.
CATSNRGSSYEQYF
TGTGCCACCAGTAACAGGGGAAGCTCCTACGAGCAGTACTTC
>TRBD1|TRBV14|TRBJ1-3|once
CASSRGTGGFSGNTIYF
TGTGCCAGCAGCCGCGGGACAGGGGGTTTTAGTGGAAACACCATATATTTT
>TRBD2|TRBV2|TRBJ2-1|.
CAIPGRASYNEQFF
TGTGCCATCCCCGGGAGGGCCTCCTACAATGAGCAGTTCTTC
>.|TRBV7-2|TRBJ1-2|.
CASSLVGTTNYGYTF
TGTGCCAGCAGCTTAGTTGGGACAACTAACTATGGCTACACCTTC
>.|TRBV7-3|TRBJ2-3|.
CASSHGRGQTDTQYF
TGTGCCAGCAGCCACGGACGAGGGCAGACAGATACGCAGTATTTT
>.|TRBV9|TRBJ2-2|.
CASSVDSNTGELFF
TGTGCCAGCAGCGTAGATAGTAACACCGGGGAGCTGTTTTTT
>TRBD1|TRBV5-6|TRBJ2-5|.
CASSLGTGARETQYF
TGTGCCAGCAGCTTGGGGACAGGGGCTCGCGAGACCCAGTACTTC
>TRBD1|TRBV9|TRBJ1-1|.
CASSGGMGQGIVNTEAFF
TGTGCCAGCAGCGGAGGGATGGGACAGGGTATAGTGAACACTGAAGCTTTCTTT
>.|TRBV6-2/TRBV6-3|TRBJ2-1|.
CASSWAPRSYNEQFF
TGTGCCAGCAGTTGGGCGCCTCGCTCCTACAATGAGCAGTTCTTC
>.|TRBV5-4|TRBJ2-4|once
CASSESPIQEAKNIQYF
TGTGCCAGCAGCGAATCACCCATACAGGAGGCCAAAAACATTCAGTACTTC
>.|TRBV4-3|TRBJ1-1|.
CASSQEGRRTEAFF
TGCGCCAGCAGCCAAGAGGGGAGGAGGACTGAAGCTTTCTTT
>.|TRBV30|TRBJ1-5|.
CAWSRAGSQPQHF
TGTGCCTGGTCCCGGGCTGGGAGTCAGCCCCAGCATTTT
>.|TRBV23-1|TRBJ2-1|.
CASSQYFPGGSYNEQFF
TGCGCCAGCAGTCAATATTTCCCAGGAGGGTCCTACAATGAGCAGTTCTTC
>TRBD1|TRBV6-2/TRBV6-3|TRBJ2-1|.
CASSPDRVTYNEQFF
TGTGCCAGCAGCCCCGACAGGGTAACATACAATGAGCAGTTCTTC
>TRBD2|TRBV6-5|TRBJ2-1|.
CASRPPRGAGEQFF
TGTGCCAGCAGGCCCCCGCGGGGGGCAGGTGAGCAGTTCTTC
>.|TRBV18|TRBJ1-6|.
CASSPMEGSGSPLHF
TGTGCCAGCTCACCTATGGAGGGTTCGGGTTCACCCCTCCACTTT
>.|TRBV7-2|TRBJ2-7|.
CASSRPGYEQYF
TGTGCCAGCAGCCGCCCCGGGTACGAGCAGTACTTC
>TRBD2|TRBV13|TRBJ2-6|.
CASSWGTISGANVLTF
TGTGCCAGCAGCTGGGGGACTATCTCTGGGGCCAACGTCCTGACTTTC
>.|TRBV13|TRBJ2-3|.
CASSLGKNLVRKQTDTQYF
TGTGCCAGCAGCTTAGGCAAAAACCTGGTGAGGAAGCAGACAGATACGCAGTATTTT
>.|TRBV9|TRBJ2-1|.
CASSVEPGSYNEQFF
TGTGCCAGCAGCGTAGAGCCGGGCTCCTACAATGAGCAGTTCTTC